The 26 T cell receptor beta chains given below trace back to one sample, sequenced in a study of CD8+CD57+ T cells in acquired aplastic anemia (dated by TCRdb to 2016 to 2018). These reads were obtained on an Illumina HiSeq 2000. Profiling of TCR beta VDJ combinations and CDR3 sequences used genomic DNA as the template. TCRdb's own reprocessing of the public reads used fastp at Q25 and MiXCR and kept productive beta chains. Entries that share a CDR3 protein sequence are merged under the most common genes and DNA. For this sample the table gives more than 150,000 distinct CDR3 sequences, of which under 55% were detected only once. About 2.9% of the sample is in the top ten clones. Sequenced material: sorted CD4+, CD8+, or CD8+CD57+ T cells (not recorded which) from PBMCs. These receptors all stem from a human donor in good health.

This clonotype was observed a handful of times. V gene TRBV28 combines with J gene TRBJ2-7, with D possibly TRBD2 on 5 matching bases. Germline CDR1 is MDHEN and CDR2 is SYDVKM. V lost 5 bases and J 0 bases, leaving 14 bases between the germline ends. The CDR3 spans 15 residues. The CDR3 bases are TGTGCCAGCAGTGCCTGGACGGGGAGCTCCTACGAGCAGTACTTC. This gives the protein CASSAWTGSSYEQYF.

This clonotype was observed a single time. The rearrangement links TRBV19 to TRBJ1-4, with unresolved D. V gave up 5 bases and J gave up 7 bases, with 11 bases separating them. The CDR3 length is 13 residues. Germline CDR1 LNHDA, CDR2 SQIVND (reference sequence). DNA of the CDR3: TGTGCCAGTAGTGTGGGATTACGTGAAAAACTGTTTTTT. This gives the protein CASSVGLREKLFF. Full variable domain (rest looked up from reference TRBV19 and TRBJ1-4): DGGITQSPKYLFRKEGQNVTLSCEQNLNHDAMYWYRQDPGQGLRLIYYSQIVNDFQKGDIAEGYSVSREKKESFPLTVTSAQKNPTAFYLCASSVGLREKLFFGSGTQLSVL.

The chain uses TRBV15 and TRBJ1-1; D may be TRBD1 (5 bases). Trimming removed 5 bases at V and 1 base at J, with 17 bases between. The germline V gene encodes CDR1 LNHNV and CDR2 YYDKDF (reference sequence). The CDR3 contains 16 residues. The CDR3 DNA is TGTGCCACCAGCCCGGGACGGTCCGGGGGGAACACTGAAGCTTTCTTT. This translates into CATSPGRSGGNTEAFF.

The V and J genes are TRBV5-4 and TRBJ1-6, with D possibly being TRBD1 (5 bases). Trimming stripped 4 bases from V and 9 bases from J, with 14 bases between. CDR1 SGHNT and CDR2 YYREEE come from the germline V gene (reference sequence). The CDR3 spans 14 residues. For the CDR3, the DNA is TGTGCCAGCAGCGGCGACAGTTTGGTTTCACCCCTCCACTTT. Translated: CASSGDSLVSPLHF.

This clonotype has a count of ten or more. CDR3 region: CASSLGQRSISYEQYF. CDR3 bases: TGTGCCAGCAGTTTGGGACAGAGATCAATCTCCTACGAGCAGTACTTC. The chain combines TRBV12-3 or TRBV12-4 with TRBJ2-7; the match to TRBD1 covers 7 bases. V dropped 3 bases and J dropped 0; count of bases not matched to a gene: 8. This CDR3 spans 16 amino acids.

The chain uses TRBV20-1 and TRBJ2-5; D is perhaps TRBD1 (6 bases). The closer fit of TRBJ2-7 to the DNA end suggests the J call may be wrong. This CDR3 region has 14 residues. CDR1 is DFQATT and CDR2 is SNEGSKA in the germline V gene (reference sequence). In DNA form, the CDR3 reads TGCAGTGCTAGAGAAGGCAGGGGAAGGGACGAGCAGTACTTC. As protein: CSAREGRGRDEQYF.

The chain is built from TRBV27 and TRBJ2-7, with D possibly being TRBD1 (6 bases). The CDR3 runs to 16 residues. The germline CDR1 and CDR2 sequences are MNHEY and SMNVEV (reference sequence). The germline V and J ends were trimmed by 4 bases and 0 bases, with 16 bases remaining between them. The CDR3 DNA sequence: TGTGCCAGCAGTTCGCTTCGTCAGGGGAGCTCCTACGAGCAGTACTTC. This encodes CASSSLRQGSSYEQYF.

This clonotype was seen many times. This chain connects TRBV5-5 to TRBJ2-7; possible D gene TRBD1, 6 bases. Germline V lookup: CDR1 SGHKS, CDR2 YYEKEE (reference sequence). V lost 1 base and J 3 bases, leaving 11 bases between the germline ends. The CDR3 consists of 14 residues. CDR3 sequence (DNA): TGTGCCAGCAGCTTGTCGGCAGGGGACTACGAGCAGTACTTC. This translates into CASSLSAGDYEQYF.

CDR3 nucleotides: TGTGCCAGCATGAAAGGTGGGGCTTTCGAGCAGTACTTC. It translates to CASMKGGAFEQYF. This chain uses TRBV12-3 or TRBV12-4 with TRBJ2-7; TRBD1 might be the D (5 bases). The CDR3 contains 13 residues. V shed 7 bases and J shed 6 bases, with 16 bases lying between them.

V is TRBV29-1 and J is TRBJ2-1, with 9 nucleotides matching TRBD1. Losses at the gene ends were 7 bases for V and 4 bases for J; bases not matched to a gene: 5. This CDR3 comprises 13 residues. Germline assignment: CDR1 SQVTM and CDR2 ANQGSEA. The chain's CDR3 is CSARTGAYNEQFF. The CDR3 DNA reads TGCAGCGCCCGGACAGGGGCGTACAATGAGCAGTTCTTC.

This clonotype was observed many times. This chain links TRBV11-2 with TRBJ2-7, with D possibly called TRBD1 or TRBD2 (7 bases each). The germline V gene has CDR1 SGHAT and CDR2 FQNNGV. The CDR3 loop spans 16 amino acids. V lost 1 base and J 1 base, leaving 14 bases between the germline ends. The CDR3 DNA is TGTGCCAGCAGCTTAGCTTACAGGGGAGGGTCCTACGAGCAGTACTTC. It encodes CASSLAYRGGSYEQYF.

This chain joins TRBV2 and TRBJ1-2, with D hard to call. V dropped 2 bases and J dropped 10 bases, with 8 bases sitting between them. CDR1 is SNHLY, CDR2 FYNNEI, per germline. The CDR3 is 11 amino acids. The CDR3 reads CASSEKAAYTF. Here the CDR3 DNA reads TGTGCCAGCAGTGAAAAGGCAGCCTACACCTTC.

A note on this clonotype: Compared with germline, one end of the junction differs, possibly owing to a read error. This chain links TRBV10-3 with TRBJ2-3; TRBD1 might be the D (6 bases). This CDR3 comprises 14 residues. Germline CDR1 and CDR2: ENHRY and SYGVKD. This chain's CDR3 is CASSDPASGETQYF. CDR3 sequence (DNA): TGTGCCAGCAGTGATCCCGCCTCAGGGGAGACGCAGTATTTT.

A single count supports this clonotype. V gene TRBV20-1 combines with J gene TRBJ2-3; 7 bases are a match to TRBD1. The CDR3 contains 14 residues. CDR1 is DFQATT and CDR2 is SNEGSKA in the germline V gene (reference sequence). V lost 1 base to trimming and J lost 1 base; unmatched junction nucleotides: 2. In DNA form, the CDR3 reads TGCAGTGCTAGAGTCGGACAGGGCACAGATACGCAGTATTTT. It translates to CSARVGQGTDTQYF.

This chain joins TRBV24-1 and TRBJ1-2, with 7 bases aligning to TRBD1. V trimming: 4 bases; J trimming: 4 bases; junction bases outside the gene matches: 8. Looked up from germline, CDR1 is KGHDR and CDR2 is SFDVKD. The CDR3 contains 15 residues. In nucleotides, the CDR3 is TGTGCCACCAGTGACAGGACAGGCCTTGGCTATGGCTACACCTTC. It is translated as CATSDRTGLGYGYTF.

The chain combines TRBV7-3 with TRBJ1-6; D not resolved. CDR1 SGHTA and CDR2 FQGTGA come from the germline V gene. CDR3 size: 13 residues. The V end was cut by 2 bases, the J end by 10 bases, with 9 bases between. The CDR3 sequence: CASSLGNTSPLHF. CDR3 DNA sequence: TGTGCCAGCAGCTTAGGCAATACCTCACCCCTCCACTTT. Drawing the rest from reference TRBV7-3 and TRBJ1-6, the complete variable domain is GAGVSQTPSNKVTEKGKYVELRCDPISGHTALYWYRQSLGQGPEFLIYFQGTGAADDSGLPNDRFFAVRPEGSVSTLKIQRTERGDSAVYLCASSLGNTSPLHFGNGTRLTVT.

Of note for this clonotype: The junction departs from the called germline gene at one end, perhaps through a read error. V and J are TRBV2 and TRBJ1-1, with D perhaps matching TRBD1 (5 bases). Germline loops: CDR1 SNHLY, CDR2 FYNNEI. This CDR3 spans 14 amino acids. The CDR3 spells CASSLRALNTEAFF. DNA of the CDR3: TGCGCCAGCAGCCTCAGGGCTTTGAACACTGAAGCTTTCTTT.

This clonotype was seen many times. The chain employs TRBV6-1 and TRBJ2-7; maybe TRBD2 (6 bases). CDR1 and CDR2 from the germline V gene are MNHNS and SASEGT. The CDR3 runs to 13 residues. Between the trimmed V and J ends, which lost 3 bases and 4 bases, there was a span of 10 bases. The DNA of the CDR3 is TGTGCCAGCAGTGACGGCGGGATATACGAGCAGTACTTC. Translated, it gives CASSDGGIYEQYF.

The CDR3 nucleotides are TGTGCCAGCAGTGTGACGGGGGGAACCACCGGGGAGCTGTTTTTT. This sequence encodes CASSVTGGTTGELFF. The V and J genes are TRBV14 and TRBJ2-2; 7 bases line up with TRBD2. Germline V gene sequence: CDR1 SGHDN, CDR2 FVKESK. The CDR3 runs to 15 residues. Trimming at V came to 6 bases and at J to 4 bases, leaving 8 bases not matched to a gene.

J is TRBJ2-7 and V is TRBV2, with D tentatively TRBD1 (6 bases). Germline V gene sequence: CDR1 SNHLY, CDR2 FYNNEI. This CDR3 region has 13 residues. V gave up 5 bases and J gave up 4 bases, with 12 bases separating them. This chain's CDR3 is CASSFDRHYEQYF. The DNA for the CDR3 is TGTGCCAGCAGTTTTGACAGGCATTACGAGCAGTACTTC. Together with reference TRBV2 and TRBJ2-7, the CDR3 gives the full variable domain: EPEVTQTPSHQVTQMGQEVILRCVPISNHLYFYWYRQILGQKVEFLVSFYNNEISEKSEIFDDQFSVERPDGSNFTLKIRSTKLEDSAMYFCASSFDRHYEQYFGPGTRLTVT.

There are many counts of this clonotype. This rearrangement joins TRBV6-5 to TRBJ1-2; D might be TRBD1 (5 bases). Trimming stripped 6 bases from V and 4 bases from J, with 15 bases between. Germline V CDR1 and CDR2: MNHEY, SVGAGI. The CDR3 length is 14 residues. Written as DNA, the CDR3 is TGTGCCAGCAGCTCGGGACGTCTGATCTATGGCTACACCTTC. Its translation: CASSSGRLIYGYTF.

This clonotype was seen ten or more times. The CDR3 DNA sequence: TGTGCCAGCAGCTCGCAGGGGTCATCGGGAGAGACCCAGTACTTC. Translated: CASSSQGSSGETQYF. The J gene is TRBJ2-5, the V gene TRBV7-9; D is perhaps TRBD1 (6 bases). Germline lookup yields CDR1 SEHNR and CDR2 FQNEAQ (reference sequence). Trimming pared 4 bases from V and 4 bases from J, leaving 16 bases between. The CDR3 length is 15 residues.

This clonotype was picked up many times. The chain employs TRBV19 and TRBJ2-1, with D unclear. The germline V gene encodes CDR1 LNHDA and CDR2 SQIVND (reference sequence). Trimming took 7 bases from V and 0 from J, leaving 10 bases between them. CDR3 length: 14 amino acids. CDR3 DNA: TGTGCCAGTACACGCGGAATCTCCTACAATGAGCAGTTCTTC. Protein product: CASTRGISYNEQFF.

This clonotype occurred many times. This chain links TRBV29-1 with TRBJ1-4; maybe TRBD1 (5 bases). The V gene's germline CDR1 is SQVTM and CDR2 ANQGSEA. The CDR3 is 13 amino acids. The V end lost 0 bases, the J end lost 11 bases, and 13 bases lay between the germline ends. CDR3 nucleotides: TGCAGCGTTGAAGAGTCCGAGGGGCGGAAACTGTTTTTT. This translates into CSVEESEGRKLFF.

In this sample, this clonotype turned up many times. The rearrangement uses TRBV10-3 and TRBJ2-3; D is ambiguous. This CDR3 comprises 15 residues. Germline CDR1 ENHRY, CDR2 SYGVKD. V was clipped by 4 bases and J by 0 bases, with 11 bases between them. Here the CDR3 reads CAISVAPRSTDTQYF. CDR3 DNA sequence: TGTGCCATCAGTGTGGCACCGCGGAGCACAGATACGCAGTATTTT.

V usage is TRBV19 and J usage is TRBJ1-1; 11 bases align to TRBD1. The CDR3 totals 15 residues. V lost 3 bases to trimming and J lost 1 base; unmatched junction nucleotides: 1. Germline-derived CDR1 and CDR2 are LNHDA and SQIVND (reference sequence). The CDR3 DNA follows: TGTGCCAGTAGTATTGGGACAGGGGGGAACACTGAAGCTTTCTTT. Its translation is CASSIGTGGNTEAFF.